The source of this T cell receptor beta chain is a study of blood T cell repertoires in COVID-19. Assay: immunoSEQ multiplex PCR; the TCRdb copy retains only in-frame clones and omits some. The sample yields fewer than 450,000 clones, approximately 85% seen once. Trimming took off 3 bases at V and 3 bases at J, with 8 bases between the two ends. CDR1 is DFQATT and CDR2 is SNEGSKA in the germline V gene (reference sequence). This CDR3 spans 12 amino acids. The chain recombines TRBV20-1 with TRBJ1-2; D not resolved. This TCR derives from a woman in her forties with acute COVID-19. The specimen was PBMCs or T cells enriched from blood (not recorded which). CDR3 DNA sequence: TGCAGTGCTAGTTCCCGAGACTATGGCTACACCTTC. Its translation is CSASSRDYGYTF.